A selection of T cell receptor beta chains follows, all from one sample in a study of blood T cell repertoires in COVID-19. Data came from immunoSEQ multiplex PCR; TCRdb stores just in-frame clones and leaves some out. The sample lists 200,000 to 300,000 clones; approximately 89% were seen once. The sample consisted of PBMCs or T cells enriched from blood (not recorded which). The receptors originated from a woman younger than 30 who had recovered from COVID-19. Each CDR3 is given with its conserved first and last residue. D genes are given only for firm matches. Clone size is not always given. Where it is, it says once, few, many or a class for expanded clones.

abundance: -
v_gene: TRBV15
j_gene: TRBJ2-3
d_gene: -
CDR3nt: TGTGCCACCAGCAGAGATTTGCGGGAAAATACGCAGTATTTT
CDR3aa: CATSRDLRENTQYF

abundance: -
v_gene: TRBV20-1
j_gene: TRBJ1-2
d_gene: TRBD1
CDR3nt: TGCAGTGCTAGTACTCCGGGACAGGGGTTACACTATGGCTACACCTTC
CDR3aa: CSASTPGQGLHYGYTF

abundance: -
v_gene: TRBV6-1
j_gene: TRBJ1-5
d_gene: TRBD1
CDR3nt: TGTGCCAGCAGTGAATGGGGACAGATTAGGCAGCCCCAGCATTTT
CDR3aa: CASSEWGQIRQPQHF

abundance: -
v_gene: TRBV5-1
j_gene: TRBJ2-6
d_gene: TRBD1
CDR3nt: TGCGCCAGCAGCTTCGGACAGGGAGGCATTGGGGCCAACGTCCTGACTTTC
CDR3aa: CASSFGQGGIGANVLTF

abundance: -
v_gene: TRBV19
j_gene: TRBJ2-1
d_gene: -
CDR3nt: TGTGCCAGTAATATCCCCAGGGGTGGTAACAATGAGCAGTTCTTC
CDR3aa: CASNIPRGGNNEQFF

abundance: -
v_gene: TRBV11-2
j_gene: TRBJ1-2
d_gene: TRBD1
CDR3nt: TGTGCCAGCAGCTTGGGACAGGCAACACCTTATGGCTACACCTTC
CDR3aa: CASSLGQATPYGYTF

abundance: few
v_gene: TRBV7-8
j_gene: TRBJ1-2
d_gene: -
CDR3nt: TGTGCCAGCAGCCTCCCTCTTCTTCGGGGGGCTAACTATGGCTACACCTTC
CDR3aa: CASSLPLLRGANYGYTF

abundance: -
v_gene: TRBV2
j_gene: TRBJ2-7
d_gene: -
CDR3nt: TGTGCCAGCAGTGACTCGGGGTATATGGTTCGAGAGCAGTACTTC
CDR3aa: CASSDSGYMVREQYF

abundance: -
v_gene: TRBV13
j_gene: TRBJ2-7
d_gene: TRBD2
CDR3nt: TGTGCCAGCAGCTTAACTAGCGCAGACTCCTACGAGCAGTACTTC
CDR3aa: CASSLTSADSYEQYF

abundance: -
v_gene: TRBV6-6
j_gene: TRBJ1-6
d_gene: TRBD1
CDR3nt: TGTGCCAGCAGTACCCCCTGGGACAGGGGTAATTCACCCCTCCACTTT
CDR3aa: CASSTPWDRGNSPLHF

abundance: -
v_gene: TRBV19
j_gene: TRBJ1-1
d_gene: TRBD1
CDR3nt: TGTGCCAGTAGTATGTCTGCCAGGGGGCGAGAAGCTTTCTTT
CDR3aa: CASSMSARGREAFF

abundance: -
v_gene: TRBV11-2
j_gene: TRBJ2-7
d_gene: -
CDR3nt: TGTGCCAGCAGCTTAGCTGGCTGGGGCCACGAGCAGTACTTC
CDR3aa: CASSLAGWGHEQYF

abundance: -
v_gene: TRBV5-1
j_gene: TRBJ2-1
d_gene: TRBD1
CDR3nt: TGCGCCAGCAGCGAATACAGGGGCGTCTACAATGAGCAGTTCTTC
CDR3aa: CASSEYRGVYNEQFF

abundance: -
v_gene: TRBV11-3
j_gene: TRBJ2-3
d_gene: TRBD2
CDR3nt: TGTGCCAGCAGCTTAGTTGCGGGGGGGCCAACGCAGTATTTT
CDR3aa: CASSLVAGGPTQYF

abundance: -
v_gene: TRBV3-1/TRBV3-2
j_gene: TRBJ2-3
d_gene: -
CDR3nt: TGTGCCAGCAGCCAACCTATTTCTAGCACAGATACGCAGTATTTT
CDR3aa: CASSQPISSTDTQYF

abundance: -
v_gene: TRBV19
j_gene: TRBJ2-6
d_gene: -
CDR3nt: TGTGCCAGTAGTGCCTTCGGGGTCTCTGGGGCCAACGTCCTGACTTTC
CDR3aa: CASSAFGVSGANVLTF

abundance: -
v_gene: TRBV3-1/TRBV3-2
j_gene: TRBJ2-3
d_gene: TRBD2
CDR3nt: TGTGCCAGCAGCCAAGATGCGGTAGCGGGCGTGCATACGCAGTATTTT
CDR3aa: CASSQDAVAGVHTQYF

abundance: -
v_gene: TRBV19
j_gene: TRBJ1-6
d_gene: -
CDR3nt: TGTGCCAGTAGTTCCTACTCCTATAATTCACCCCTCCACTTT
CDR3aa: CASSSYSYNSPLHF

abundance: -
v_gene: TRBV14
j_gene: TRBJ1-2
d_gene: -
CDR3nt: TGTGCCAGCAGCCAAGGTCATCGGGTGAGCGGCTACACCTTC
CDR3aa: CASSQGHRVSGYTF

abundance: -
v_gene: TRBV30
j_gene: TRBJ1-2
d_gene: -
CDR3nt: TGTGCCTGGAGTGTGCCCGGGGGTGGCTACACCTTC
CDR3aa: CAWSVPGGGYTF

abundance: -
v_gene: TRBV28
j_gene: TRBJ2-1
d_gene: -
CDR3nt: TGTGCCAGCACCCTCGGGGGCGGGAGCTCCTACAATGAGCAGTTCTTC
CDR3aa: CASTLGGGSSYNEQFF

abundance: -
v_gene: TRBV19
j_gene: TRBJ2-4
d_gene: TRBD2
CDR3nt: TGTGCCAGTGGTCGCTTAGGGACTAGCGGGAGAGACATTCAGTACTTC
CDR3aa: CASGRLGTSGRDIQYF

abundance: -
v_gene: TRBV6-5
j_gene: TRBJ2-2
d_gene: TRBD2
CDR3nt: TGTGCCAGCAGTTACGTTCCGGGAGGGCCCTCCGGGGAGCTGTTTTTT
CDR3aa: CASSYVPGGPSGELFF

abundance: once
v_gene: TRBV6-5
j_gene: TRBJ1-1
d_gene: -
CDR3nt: TGTGCCAGCACCAGGGCTGGCACTGAAGCTTTCTTT
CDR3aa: CASTRAGTEAFF

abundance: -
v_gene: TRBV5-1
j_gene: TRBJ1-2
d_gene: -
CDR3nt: TGCGCCAGCAGCTTGTCCTCGGGAAGCTATGGCTACACCTTC
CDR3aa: CASSLSSGSYGYTF

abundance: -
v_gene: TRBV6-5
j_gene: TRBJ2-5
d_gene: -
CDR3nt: TGTGCCAGCAGGGGACTCGTCCAAGAGACCCAGTACTTC
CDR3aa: CASRGLVQETQYF

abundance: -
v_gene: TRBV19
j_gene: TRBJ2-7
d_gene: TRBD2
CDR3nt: TGTGCCAGTAGTACGCGGACTAGCGGCTCCTACGAGCAGTACTTC
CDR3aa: CASSTRTSGSYEQYF

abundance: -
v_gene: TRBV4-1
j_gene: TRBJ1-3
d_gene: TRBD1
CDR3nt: TGCGCCAGCAGCCAAGACGGAGTACAGGGGAATGGAAACACCATATATTTT
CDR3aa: CASSQDGVQGNGNTIYF

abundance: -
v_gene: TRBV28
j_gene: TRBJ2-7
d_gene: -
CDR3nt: TGTGCCAGCAGGCCTCCTAGCGCCAGCTCCTACGAGCAGTACTTC
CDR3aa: CASRPPSASSYEQYF